This T cell receptor beta chain was identified in a study of cytomegalovirus exposure and HLA in healthy donors (dated by TCRdb to the late 2010s). Describing the broader study: A later analysis indicated that the roughly 130 validation repertoires were generated on the platform also employed for the 720 or so repertoires of the first cohort. A separate validation cohort of 100 to 150 different subjects was used in addition to the roughly 670-subject first cohort. High-throughput TCR immunosequencing, statistical association of individual TCRs with disease status, and machine learning were combined to predict cytomegalovirus infection status. The study aimed to test whether cataloging public T cell receptors could reveal signatures of past pathogen exposure.

CDR3 length: 13 amino acids, cysteine to phenylalanine. The read is trimmed to its CDR3 DNA, 39 bases read in frame from base 1. V is trimmed back by 6 bases and J by 3 bases, and the junction contains 1 base that no gene match accounts for. Taken from the germline V gene, the CDR1 and CDR2 loops are MNHEY and SVGAGI. The investigation overall reported the following: All 120 or so repertoires were used to score co-occurrence in the validation cohort in a later analysis, because that analysis had no HLA typing for the cohort. Most TCR sequences were observed very rarely across donors, whereas some public TCRs were present in many individuals. In a later analysis, TCRs clustered in the first cohort were found to also tend to co-occur in the 120 or so validation repertoires, with about 93% of cluster scores above 0. The study gave a list of roughly 150 TCR beta chains associated with cytomegalovirus. In both the original and validation cohorts, the classifier was reported to diagnose cytomegalovirus status with high specificity and sensitivity. The authors suggested that the approach could potentially be extended to other disease states and immunological phenotypes. A few of the identified cytomegalovirus-associated TCR beta chains were confirmed in vitro to be specific for cytomegalovirus antigens.

The donors belonged to the validation cohort of over a hundred subjects, which was separate from the roughly 670-subject first cohort. A note on this clone: Its antigen remains unidentified. One base away there is no much larger clone; base qualities are not given.

The library relied on the immunoSEQ multiplex PCR assay. The authors' analysis ran thus. A statistical classification framework was built for diagnosing cytomegalovirus status from the catalog of TCR beta chain sequences. In TCRdb, the immuneACCESS table is reduced to in-frame sequences with V and J assigned. These tables do not hold every clone; where another copy was compared, an unresolved V gene accounts for under half, and the others remain unexplained. V and J calls and clone size are copied from that table; D and trimming were computed from the DNA. The sample yields around 190,000 clones; around 86% were counted once. Roughly 7% of the sample belongs to the ten largest clones.

This receptor was identified in a man aged 25-45 years in good health and CMV-seropositive. Sequences were obtained from PBMCs. The chain is assembled from TRBV6-5 and TRBJ1-1; a stretch of 10 junction bases matches TRBD1. This receptor has the CDR3 CASSGTGDTEAFF. The base sequence is TGTGCCAGCAGCGGGACAGGGGACACTGAAGCTTTCTTT.